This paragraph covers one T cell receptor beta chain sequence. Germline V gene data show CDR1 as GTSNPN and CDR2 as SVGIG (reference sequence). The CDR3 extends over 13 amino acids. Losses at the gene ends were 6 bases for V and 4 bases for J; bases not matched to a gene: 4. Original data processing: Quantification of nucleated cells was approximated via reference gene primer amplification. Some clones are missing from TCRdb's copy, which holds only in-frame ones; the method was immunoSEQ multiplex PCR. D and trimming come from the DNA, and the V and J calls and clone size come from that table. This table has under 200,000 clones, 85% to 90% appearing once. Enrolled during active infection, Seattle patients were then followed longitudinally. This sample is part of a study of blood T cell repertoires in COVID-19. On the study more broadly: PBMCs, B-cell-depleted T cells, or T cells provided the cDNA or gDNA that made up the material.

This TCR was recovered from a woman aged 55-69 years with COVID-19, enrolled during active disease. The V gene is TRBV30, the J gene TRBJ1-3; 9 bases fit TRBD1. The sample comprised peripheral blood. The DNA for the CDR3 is TGTGCCTGTGACAGGGGGGTCGGAAACACCATATATTTT. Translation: CACDRGVGNTIYF.